Presented here are 30 T cell receptor beta chains from one specimen sequenced in a study of T cells in Graves' hyperthyroidism and ophthalmopathy. Template material for amplifying TCR beta CDR3 regions consisted of RNA transcripts. Using the HTBI primer set, a first-round RT-PCR was run on the TCR CDR3. TCRdb passed the multiplex PCR reads through MiXCR, listing each CDR3 protein once. The table has approximately 300,000 distinct CDR3 sequences, 16% seen once. Sequenced: blood. These receptors were collected from a man younger than 40 with Graves' hyperthyroidism.

This clonotype appeared a few times. The V gene is TRBV29-1, the J gene TRBJ2-5; 8 nucleotides agree with TRBD2. The V gene's germline CDR1 is SQVTM and CDR2 ANQGSEA. The CDR3 totals 13 residues. With V trimmed by 6 bases and J by 5 bases, 8 bases remained unmatched. The CDR3 loop is CSVVAGPMETQYF. CDR3 DNA: TGCAGCGTGGTAGCGGGACCCATGGAGACCCAGTACTTC.

The chain recombines TRBV19 with TRBJ1-1; TRBD1 matches 11 bases. The V and J ends lost 4 bases and 14 bases, in that order; junction bases with no gene match: 12. The CDR3 has 14 amino acids. CDR1 and CDR2 (germline): LNHDA, SQIVND (reference sequence). The CDR3: CASSTRDRGVKVFF. Here the CDR3 DNA reads TGTGCCAGTAGTACGCGGGACAGGGGGGTTAAAGTCTTCTTT.

V and J are TRBV30 and TRBJ2-5; D could derive from TRBD1 or TRBD2 (6 bases each). The germline CDR1 and CDR2 sequences are GTSNPN and SVGIG (reference sequence). Trimming pared 8 bases from V and 3 bases from J, leaving 16 bases between. The CDR3 sequence is 13 residues long. The CDR3 DNA follows: TGTGCCGAGGGGGGTGCGGGTGAAGAGACCCAGTACTTC. This gives the protein CAEGGAGEETQYF.

This clonotype was seen at least ten times. The rearrangement links TRBV30 to TRBJ1-1; no clear D gene. The CDR3 has 15 amino acids. The germline gives CDR1 GTSNPN, CDR2 SVGIG (reference sequence). Deletions cut 5 bases from V and 5 bases from J, with 21 bases between. This chain's CDR3 is CAWLDGWRGSTEAFF. DNA of the CDR3: TGTGCCTGGCTGGATGGGTGGCGGGGATCGACTGAAGCTTTCTTT.

This chain connects TRBV7-6 to TRBJ2-3, with D possibly TRBD2 on 6 matching bases. The CDR3 loop spans 14 amino acids. Germline loops: CDR1 SGHVS, CDR2 FNYEAQ. Trimming removed 4 bases from V and 5 bases from J, with 13 bases in between. The CDR3 DNA follows: TGTGCCAGCAGCTCGAATGGGGGGTTAGATACGCAGTATTTT. It translates to CASSSNGGLDTQYF. The full variable domain, with the rest looked up from reference TRBV7-6 and TRBJ2-3, is GAGVSQSPRYKVTKRGQDVALRCDPISGHVSLYWYRQALGQGPEFLTYFNYEAQQDKSGLPNDRFSAERPEGSISTLTIQRTEQRDSAMYRCASSSNGGLDTQYFGPGTRLTVL.

This clonotype was counted at least ten times. The chain carries TRBV27 and TRBJ1-1; 10 bases map to TRBD1. The V gene's germline CDR1 is MNHEY and CDR2 SMNVEV (reference sequence). The CDR3 covers 13 residues. J was trimmed by 4 bases and V by 4 bases; bases with no gene match: 0. CDR3 sequence reads: CASSWDRGTEAFF. The CDR3 nucleotides are TGTGCCAGCAGTTGGGACAGGGGCACTGAAGCTTTCTTT.

At least ten counts were recorded for this clonotype. This chain connects TRBV18 to TRBJ1-1, with D maybe TRBD1 (6 bases). V was shortened by 3 bases and J by 5 bases, with 16 bases between the two germline ends. The germline V gene encodes CDR1 KGHSH and CDR2 LQKENI. This CDR3 contains 15 residues. CDR3 nucleotide sequence: TGTGCCAGCTCACCCGGCGGGGGCGGAGGAACTGAAGCTTTCTTT. This sequence encodes CASSPGGGGGTEAFF. The whole variable domain, filled in from reference TRBV18 and TRBJ1-1, reads NAGVMQNPRHLVRRRGQEARLRCSPMKGHSHVYWYRQLPEEGLKFMVYLQKENIIDESGMPKERFSAEFPKEGPSILRIQQVVRGDSAAYFCASSPGGGGGTEAFFGQGTRLTVV.

Many counts were recorded for this clonotype. The chain joins TRBV11-2 to TRBJ2-7, with D unclear. V lost 5 bases and J lost 3, with 8 bases in between. CDR3 length: 12 amino acids. Germline CDR1 and CDR2: SGHAT and FQNNGV. CDR3 in amino acids: CASSPGNYEQYF. The CDR3 region has the DNA TGTGCCAGCAGCCCCGGAAACTACGAGCAGTACTTC. Supplemented by reference TRBV11-2 and TRBJ2-7, the full variable domain reads EAGVAQSPRYKIIEKRQSVAFWCNPISGHATLYWYQQILGQGPKLLIQFQNNGVVDDSQLPKDRFSAERLKGVDSTLKIQPAKLEDSAVYLCASSPGNYEQYFGPGTRLTVT.

This clonotype was found many times. V and J are TRBV27 and TRBJ1-5; the D gene is possibly TRBD1 (5 bases). From germline, CDR1 is MNHEY and CDR2 SMNVEV (reference sequence). V was cut by 7 bases and J by 4 bases, with 17 bases left in between. This CDR3 has 15 residues. As DNA, the CDR3 is TGTGCCAGCAACCCCGACGGGGGAAGGAATCAGCCCCAGCATTTT. Translating it yields CASNPDGGRNQPQHF.

This clonotype was detected only a few times. This rearrangement joins TRBV18 to TRBJ1-5; 9 bases agree with TRBD1. The trim removed 2 bases at V and 6 bases at J, leaving 8 bases unmatched. This CDR3 contains 16 residues. CDR1 is KGHSH and CDR2 is LQKENI in the germline V gene. CDR3 loop: CASSPTGTGIGQPQHF. The DNA of the CDR3 is TGTGCCAGCTCACCAACCGGGACAGGGATAGGTCAGCCCCAGCATTTT.

A note on this clonotype: A single base separates this from a much larger clone, so it may be a read error. This chain uses TRBV20-1 with TRBJ2-5, with D maybe TRBD2 (5 bases). From germline, CDR1 is DFQATT and CDR2 SNEGSKA (reference sequence). The CDR3 spans 14 residues. In DNA form, the CDR3 reads TGCGGTGGTTTAGCGCCGAGGGTCCAAGAGACCCAGTACTTC. Protein product: CGGLAPRVQETQYF.

This clonotype came up a few times. This rearrangement joins TRBV7-2 to TRBJ1-2, with unresolved D. The CDR3 length is 15 residues. The V gene's germline CDR1 is SGHTA and CDR2 FQGNSA. V was clipped by 6 bases and J by 3 bases, with 17 bases between them. In nucleotides, the CDR3 is TGTGCCAGCAGTCTAGGCTATAGGCTGGACTATGGCTACACCTTC. As protein: CASSLGYRLDYGYTF.

This clonotype was observed at least ten times. This chain uses TRBV2 with TRBJ1-1, with 9 positions matching TRBD1. The germline CDR1 and CDR2 sequences are SNHLY and FYNNEI. V shed 6 bases, J shed 1 base, and the junction held 0 bases outside the gene matches. There are 13 residues in the CDR3. The CDR3 sequence: CASRGQGNTEAFF. As DNA, the CDR3 is TGTGCCAGCAGGGGACAGGGGAACACTGAAGCTTTCTTT.

This clonotype was seen many times. This chain links TRBV3-1 with TRBJ2-7; weak D call: TRBD2 (5 bases). CDR1 is LGHDT, CDR2 YNNKEL, per germline (reference sequence). The germline V and J ends were trimmed by 4 bases and 7 bases, with 20 bases remaining between them. This CDR3 contains 15 residues. CDR3 region: CASSRNGGGVGEQYF. The CDR3 nucleotides read TGTGCCAGCAGCCGGAACGGAGGAGGAGTGGGGGAGCAGTACTTC.

The chain couples TRBV10-3 to TRBJ2-7; 13 nucleotides match TRBD2. Trimming cost V 2 bases and J 2 bases; bases outside gene matches: 3. The CDR3 has 16 residues. Germline assignment: CDR1 ENHRY and CDR2 SYGVKD. CDR3 DNA: TGTGCCATCAGTGAGGGGGGGACTAGCGGGACCTACGAGCAGTACTTC. Translation: CAISEGGTSGTYEQYF.

The table lists this clonotype with a few counts. V gene TRBV5-6 combines with J gene TRBJ2-2, with D possibly being TRBD2 (6 bases). V lost 6 bases and J lost 1, with 10 bases in between. The CDR3 sequence is 14 residues long. Germline V gene sequence: CDR1 SGHDT, CDR2 YYEEEE. CDR3 in DNA: TGTGCCAGCACCGGGACTCAGAACACCGGGGAGCTGTTTTTT. It is translated as CASTGTQNTGELFF.

This clonotype has just a few counts. The V gene is TRBV6-5, the J gene TRBJ1-5, with D hard to call. This CDR3 is built from 16 residues. Trimming stripped 7 bases from V and 4 bases from J, with 20 bases between. Germline V CDR1 and CDR2: MNHEY, SVGAGI. DNA of the CDR3: TGTGCCAGCACTTCAACAAAACAGCGGGGAAATCAGCCCCAGCATTTT. It is translated as CASTSTKQRGNQPQHF.

In this sample, this clonotype turned up a few times. The chain couples TRBV28 to TRBJ2-2; the match to TRBD1 covers 7 bases. Per germline, CDR1 MDHEN and CDR2 SYDVKM. This CDR3 region has 13 residues. With 8 bases clipped from V and 4 bases from J, the junction kept 4 bases outside the gene matches. CDR3 protein: CASGQVGTGELFF. The CDR3 DNA reads TGTGCCAGCGGACAGGTTGGCACCGGGGAGCTGTTTTTT.

The CDR3 bases are TGTGCCAGCAGTTCCTCGCGACAGGGGGCTCAACAGCCCCAGCATTTT. As protein: CASSSSRQGAQQPQHF. The chain links TRBV27 to TRBJ1-5; TRBD1 agrees at 10 bases. This CDR3 is 16 amino acids long. Losses at the gene ends were 4 bases for V and 7 bases for J; bases not matched to a gene: 10. Germline CDR1 and CDR2: MNHEY and SMNVEV (reference sequence).

In this sample, this clonotype turned up many times. The V and J genes are TRBV30 and TRBJ2-1; tentatively, D is TRBD2 (5 bases). The CDR3 extends over 11 amino acids. Germline V gives CDR1 GTSNPN, CDR2 SVGIG (reference sequence). V lost 2 bases and J lost 8, with 7 bases in between. CDR3 nucleotides: TGTGCCTGGAGTCCGCGGGATGAGCAGTTCTTC. Translating gives CAWSPRDEQFF.

This clonotype was seen repeatedly, ten times or more. This chain joins TRBV28 and TRBJ1-1; weak D call: TRBD1 (5 bases). Germline V gene sequence: CDR1 MDHEN, CDR2 SYDVKM. This CDR3 has 14 residues. Between the trimmed V and J ends, which lost 6 bases and 7 bases, there was a span of 18 bases. The CDR3 DNA follows: TGTGCCAGCAGACTCCCGGGTGGGGGGATTGAAGCTTTCTTT. Its protein product is CASRLPGGGIEAFF.

The rearrangement uses TRBV12-3 or TRBV12-4 and TRBJ2-2; D gene unclear. The CDR3 length is 15 residues. V was cut by 1 base and J by 3 bases, with 9 bases left in between. CDR3 sequence: CASSLVGGYTGELFF. In DNA form, the CDR3 reads TGTGCCAGCAGTTTAGTCGGCGGCTACACCGGGGAGCTGTTTTTT.

The chain combines TRBV28 with TRBJ1-3; no clear D. This CDR3 spans 15 amino acids. V shed 3 bases and J shed 0 bases, with 9 bases lying between them. Germline CDR1 is MDHEN and CDR2 is SYDVKM. In nucleotides, the CDR3 is TGTGCCAGCAGTTTCACGGGGAGCTCTGGAAACACCATATATTTT. This sequence encodes CASSFTGSSGNTIYF.

This clonotype was seen ten or more times. The chain's CDR3 is CASSEVAAGATLYNSPLHF. The CDR3 nucleotides read TGTGCCAGCAGTGAAGTCGCCGCGGGGGCCACCCTCTATAATTCACCCCTCCACTTT. V usage is TRBV6-1 and J usage is TRBJ1-6; D may be TRBD1 (6 bases). Germline CDR1 MNHNS, CDR2 SASEGT. V shed 1 base and J shed 3 bases, with 19 bases lying between them. CDR3 length: 19 residues.

This clonotype was picked up many times. This sequence joins TRBV6-1 and TRBJ1-1, with TRBD1 as a possible D gene (5 bases). The CDR3 consists of 13 residues. Germline CDR1 is MNHNS and CDR2 is SASEGT. V shed 6 bases and J shed 6 bases, with 14 bases lying between them. Written as DNA, the CDR3 is TGTGCCAGCAGACCCGGGGGGACCGCTGAAGCTTTCTTT. It codes for CASRPGGTAEAFF.

This clonotype was recorded a few times. The chain recombines TRBV20-1 with TRBJ2-1; 7 positions match TRBD2. This CDR3 has 15 amino acids. Germline V lookup: CDR1 DFQATT, CDR2 SNEGSKA (reference sequence). Trimming removed 0 bases from V and 4 bases from J; junction bases left unmatched: 6. The CDR3 DNA sequence: TGCAGTGCTAGAGATTCCCTAGCGGATTACAATGAGCAGTTCTTC. Its translation is CSARDSLADYNEQFF.

This clonotype has more than one count but fewer than ten. The chain uses TRBV24-1 and TRBJ2-2, with D hard to call. Looked up from germline, CDR1 is KGHDR and CDR2 is SFDVKD. This CDR3 spans 16 amino acids. V gave up 4 bases and J gave up 0 bases, with 11 bases separating them. In nucleotides, the CDR3 is TGTGCCACCAGTGACCCCGGCGGTGCGAACACCGGGGAGCTGTTTTTT. It is translated as CATSDPGGANTGELFF.

This clonotype was counted many times. The chain is built from TRBV2 and TRBJ1-1; D might be TRBD1 (5 bases). The CDR3 has 12 amino acids. With 6 bases removed from V and 9 bases from J, the gap between germline ends came to 14 bases. Germline-derived CDR1 and CDR2 are SNHLY and FYNNEI. The CDR3 loop reads CASSGTAIQAFF. CDR3 DNA: TGTGCCAGCAGCGGGACCGCTATTCAAGCTTTCTTT.

This clonotype was detected many times. The V and J genes are TRBV28 and TRBJ2-7; 9 nucleotides agree with TRBD1. From germline, CDR1 is MDHEN and CDR2 SYDVKM. V was pared by 6 bases and J by 2 bases, with 5 bases of the junction left unmatched. The CDR3 consists of 14 residues. Written as DNA, the CDR3 is TGTGCCAGCAGCAAGACAGGGGGAACCTACGAGCAGTACTTC. Encoded protein: CASSKTGGTYEQYF.

This clonotype came up once. A much larger clone lies a single base off, so this may be a read error. J is TRBJ2-5 and V is TRBV6-1; no clear D. This CDR3 is 13 amino acids long. CDR1 is MNHNS, CDR2 SASEGT, per germline. This CDR3 is CASSEEDQESQYF. CDR3 bases: TGTGCCAGCAGTGAAGAGGACCAAGAGAGCCAGTACTTC.